The 3 T cell receptor beta chains reported below all come from one sample, sequenced in a study of cytomegalovirus exposure and HLA in healthy donors. Clones were sequenced by immunoSEQ multiplex PCR, and TCRdb holds only the in-frame ones, with some missing. The table has over 70,000 clones, roughly 89% seen once. Sequenced material: PBMCs. These receptor sequences come from a woman aged 18-29 years in good health and CMV-seropositive.

The chain uses TRBV6-1 and TRBJ1-5; no definite D call. The CDR3 extends over 15 amino acids. From germline, CDR1 is MNHNS and CDR2 SASEGT. V gave up 4 bases and J gave up 3 bases, with 13 bases separating them. CDR3 sequence (DNA): TGTGCCAGCAGTGCCCTCGGACGGGACAATCAGCCCCAGCATTTT. The encoded protein is CASSALGRDNQPQHF.

The gene calls are TRBV7-9 and TRBJ2-7, with 8 bases identical to TRBD1. This CDR3 region has 15 residues. The J segment lost 2 bases and the V segment lost 8 bases, leaving 11 bases of the junction unmatched. Germline loops: CDR1 SEHNR, CDR2 FQNEAQ (reference sequence). CDR3 coding DNA: TGTGCCAGCTCTCGGGACAGGCCGGGAGCCTACGAGCAGTACTTC. Its translation: CASSRDRPGAYEQYF.

This sequence joins TRBV20-1 and TRBJ1-1; D is uncertain. CDR1 and CDR2 (germline): DFQATT, SNEGSKA (reference sequence). Trimming stripped 6 bases from V and 4 bases from J, with 9 bases between. The CDR3 runs to 11 residues. CDR3 amino acids: CSASPFTEAFF. In DNA form, the CDR3 reads TGCAGTGCCTCTCCTTTCACTGAAGCTTTCTTT.